This TCR beta chain was obtained from a study of response to subunit inactivated influenza vaccine. Study results and limitations: Seasonal influenza vaccination, on each occasion, was suggested by the authors to recruit few new T cells.

The CDR3 loop spans 16 amino acids. Germline values: CDR1 LNHDA, CDR2 SQIVND (reference sequence). V lost 3 bases and J 0 bases, leaving 9 bases between the germline ends. TCRdb processed the RT-PCR reads anew with MiXCR; each CDR3 protein has one entry. The profile shows approximately 730,000 distinct CDR3 sequences, approximately 15% of them singletons. A remark on this clonotype: Its antigen remains unidentified.

The chain has TRBV19 and TRBJ2-6; unclear D gene. This sequence was found in a man aged 50 to 59 who received an inactivated influenza vaccine. The sample consisted of PBMCs from blood, taken 14 to 15 days before vaccination. The CDR3: CASSIVLTSGANVLTF. The CDR3 region has the DNA TGTGCCAGTAGTATCGTCCTTACCTCTGGGGCCAACGTCCTGACTTTC.